Included here is one T cell receptor (beta chain) sequence, with context. Its antigen is undetermined. TCRdb's copy holds only in-frame clones and misses some; the assay was immunoSEQ multiplex PCR. The profile shows approximately 72,000 clones, around four fifths of them singletons. These data come from a study of neoadjuvant anti-PD-1 for oral cavity cancer. Looking at the study overall: Most patients had three to four biweekly doses of 3 mg/kg nivolumab before resection. Around day 43, patients without progression received a fourth nivolumab dose before surgery. Findings and caveats of the study: TCR analyses covered only a few patients per response group.

The CDR3 covers 11 residues. The V end was cut by 0 bases, the J end by 8 bases, with 7 bases between. Germline V gives CDR1 GTSNPN, CDR2 SVGIG (reference sequence). V gene TRBV30 combines with J gene TRBJ1-2, with no clear D. Material: PBMCs, obtained before nivolumab (anti-PD-1) treatment. The sequence was collected from a person aged 35-79 years with oral cavity squamous cell carcinoma. The CDR3 nucleotides read TGTGCCTGGAGTGTACGGTGGGGCTACACCTTC. Translating gives CAWSVRWGYTF.